This T cell receptor beta chain was observed in a study of blood T cell repertoires in COVID-19. Study summary: Collection of acute and convalescent COVID-19 samples took place in the United States, Italy and Spain. From T cells, B-cell-depleted T cells, or PBMCs came the material, which was cDNA or gDNA.

J was trimmed by 7 bases and V by 6 bases; bases with no gene match: 4. The CDR3 is 13 amino acids. Per germline, CDR1 ENHRY and CDR2 SYGVKD. The assay was immunoSEQ multiplex PCR, and TCRdb's table has in-frame clones only and misses some. The sample contains approximately 390,000 clones, about 89% of which appear only once. Patients from Seattle were sampled longitudinally, starting during active infection. The source material was peripheral blood. This chain links TRBV10-3 with TRBJ1-1, with 11 bases lining up with TRBD1. The sequence was obtained from a woman in her fifties or sixties with COVID-19, enrolled during active disease. For the CDR3, the DNA is TGTGCCATCAGGGGGACAGGGGGGAATGAAGCTTTCTTT. Protein sequence: CAIRGTGGNEAFF.